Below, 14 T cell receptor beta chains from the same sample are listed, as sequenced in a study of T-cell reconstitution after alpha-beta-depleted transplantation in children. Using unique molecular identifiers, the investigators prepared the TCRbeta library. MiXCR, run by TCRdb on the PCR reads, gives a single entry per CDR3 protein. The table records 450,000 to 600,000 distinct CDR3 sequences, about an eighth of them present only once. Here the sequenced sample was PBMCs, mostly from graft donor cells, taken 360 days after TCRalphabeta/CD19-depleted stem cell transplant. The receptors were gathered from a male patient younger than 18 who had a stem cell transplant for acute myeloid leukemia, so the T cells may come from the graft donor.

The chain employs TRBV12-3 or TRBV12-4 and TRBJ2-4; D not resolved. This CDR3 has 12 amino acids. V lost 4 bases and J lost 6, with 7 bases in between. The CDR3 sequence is CASSSNGNIQYF. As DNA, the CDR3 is TGTGCCAGCAGTTCGAACGGAAACATTCAGTACTTC.

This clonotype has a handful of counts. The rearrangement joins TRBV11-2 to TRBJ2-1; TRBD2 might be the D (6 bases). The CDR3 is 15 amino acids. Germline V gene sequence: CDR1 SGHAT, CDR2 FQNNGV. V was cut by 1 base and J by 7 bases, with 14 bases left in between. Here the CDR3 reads CASSLGGTPSNEQFF. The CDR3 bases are TGTGCCAGCAGCTTAGGCGGGACCCCTAGTAATGAGCAGTTCTTC.

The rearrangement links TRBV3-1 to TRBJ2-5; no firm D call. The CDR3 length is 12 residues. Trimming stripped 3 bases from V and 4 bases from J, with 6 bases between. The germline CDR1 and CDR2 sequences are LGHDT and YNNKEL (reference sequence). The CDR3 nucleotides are TGTGCCAGCAGCCAGGTCCTAGAGACCCAGTACTTC. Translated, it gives CASSQVLETQYF.

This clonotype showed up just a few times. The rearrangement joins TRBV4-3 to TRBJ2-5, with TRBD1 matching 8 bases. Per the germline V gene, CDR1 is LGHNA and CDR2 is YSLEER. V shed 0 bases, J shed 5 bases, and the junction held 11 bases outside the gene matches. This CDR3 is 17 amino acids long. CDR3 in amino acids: CASSQDGPTGVWETQYF. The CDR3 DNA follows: TGCGCCAGCAGCCAAGACGGACCGACAGGGGTATGGGAGACCCAGTACTTC.

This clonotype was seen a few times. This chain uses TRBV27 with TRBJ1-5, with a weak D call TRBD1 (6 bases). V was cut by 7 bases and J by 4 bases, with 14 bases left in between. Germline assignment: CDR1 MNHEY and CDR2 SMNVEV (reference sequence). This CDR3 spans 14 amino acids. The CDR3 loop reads CASNPIQGNQPQHF. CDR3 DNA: TGTGCCAGCAATCCAATACAGGGAAATCAGCCCCAGCATTTT.

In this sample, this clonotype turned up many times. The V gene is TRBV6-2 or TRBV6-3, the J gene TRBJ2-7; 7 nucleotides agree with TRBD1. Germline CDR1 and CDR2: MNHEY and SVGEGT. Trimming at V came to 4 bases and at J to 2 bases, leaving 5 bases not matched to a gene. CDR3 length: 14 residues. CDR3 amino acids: CASSWGQITYEQYF. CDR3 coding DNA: TGTGCCAGCAGTTGGGGACAGATAACCTACGAGCAGTACTTC.

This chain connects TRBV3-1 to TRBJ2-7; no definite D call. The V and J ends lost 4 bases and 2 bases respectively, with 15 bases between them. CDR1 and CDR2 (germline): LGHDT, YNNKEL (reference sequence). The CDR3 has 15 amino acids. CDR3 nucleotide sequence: TGTGCCAGCAGCCCCAAGTTAAACCTACCCTACGAGCAGTACTTC. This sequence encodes CASSPKLNLPYEQYF.

CDR3 in amino acids: CAWRLEDPLRYSSYEQYF. Here the CDR3 DNA reads TGTGCCTGGAGACTAGAGGATCCTCTACGGTATAGCTCCTACGAGCAGTACTTC. This sequence joins TRBV30 and TRBJ2-7; D is perhaps TRBD2 (5 bases). Germline CDR1 GTSNPN, CDR2 SVGIG (reference sequence). The CDR3 runs 18 residues. Trimming took 3 bases from V and 0 from J, leaving 24 bases between them.

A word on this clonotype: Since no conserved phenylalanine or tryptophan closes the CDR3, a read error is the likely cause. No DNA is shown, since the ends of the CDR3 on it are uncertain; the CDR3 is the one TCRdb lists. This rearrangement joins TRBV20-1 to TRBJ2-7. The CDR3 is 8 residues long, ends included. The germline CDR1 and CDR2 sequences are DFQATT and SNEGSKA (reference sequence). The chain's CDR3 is CSASPRII.

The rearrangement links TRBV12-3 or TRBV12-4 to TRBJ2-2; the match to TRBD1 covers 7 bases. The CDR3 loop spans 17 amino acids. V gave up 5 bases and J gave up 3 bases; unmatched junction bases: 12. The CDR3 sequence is CASSLRQGIGYTGELFF. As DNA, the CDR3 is TGTGCCAGCAGTCTTCGACAGGGCATTGGGTACACCGGGGAGCTGTTTTTT.

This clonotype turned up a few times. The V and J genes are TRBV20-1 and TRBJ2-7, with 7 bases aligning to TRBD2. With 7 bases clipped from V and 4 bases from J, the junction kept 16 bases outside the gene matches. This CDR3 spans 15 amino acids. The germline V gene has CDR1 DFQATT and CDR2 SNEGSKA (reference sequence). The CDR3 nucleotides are TGCAGTGTCGTGGGTATCCGCGGGAGTGCGTACGAGCAGTACTTC. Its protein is CSVVGIRGSAYEQYF.

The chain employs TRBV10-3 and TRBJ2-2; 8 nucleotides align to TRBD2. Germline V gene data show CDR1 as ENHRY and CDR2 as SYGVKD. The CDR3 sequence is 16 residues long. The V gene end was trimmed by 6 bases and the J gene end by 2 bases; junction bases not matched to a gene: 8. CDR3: CAISPTSGRNTGELFF. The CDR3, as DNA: TGTGCCATCAGCCCTACTAGCGGCCGAAACACCGGGGAGCTGTTTTTT.

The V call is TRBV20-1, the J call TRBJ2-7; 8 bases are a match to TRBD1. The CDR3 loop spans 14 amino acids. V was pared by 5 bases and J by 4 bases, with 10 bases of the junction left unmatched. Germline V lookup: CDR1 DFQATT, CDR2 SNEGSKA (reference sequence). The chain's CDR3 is CSASRTGTRYEQYF. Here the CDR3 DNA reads TGCAGTGCTTCGCGGACAGGGACCAGGTACGAGCAGTACTTC.

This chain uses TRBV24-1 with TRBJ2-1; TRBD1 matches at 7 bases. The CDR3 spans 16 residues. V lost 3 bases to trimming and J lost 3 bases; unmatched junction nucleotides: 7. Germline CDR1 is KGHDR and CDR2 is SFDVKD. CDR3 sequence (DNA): TGTGCCACCAGTGATCCCGGGACAGCTTTCTACAATGAGCAGTTCTTC. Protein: CATSDPGTAFYNEQFF.